This T cell receptor beta chain stems from a study of T cells in localized non-small cell lung cancer. Overall study findings and caveats: Uninvolved adjacent lung had higher T cell clonality than tumor and all other tissues. Greater T cell density in blood accompanied longer overall survival.

As regards this clone: Its cognate antigen is unknown.

Sequencing used immunoSEQ multiplex PCR; TCRdb keeps in-frame clones, though not all of them. The sample shows tens of thousands of clones, approximately 80% of them seen only once. The length of the CDR3 is 15 residues. Germline assignment: CDR1 MNHNY and CDR2 SVGAGI (reference sequence). J was trimmed by 0 bases and V by 8 bases; bases with no gene match: 7. This clonotype was obtained from a female donor at least 60 years old with stage I lung adenocarcinoma. The material sequenced was peripheral blood, taken before any cancer treatment. The J gene is TRBJ1-3, the V gene TRBV6-6, with 7 bases that match TRBD1. CDR3 sequence (DNA): TGTGCCAGCCGACCAGGACAGGTCTCTGGAAACACCATATATTTT. Its protein product is CASRPGQVSGNTIYF.